This TCR beta chain was recorded in a study of T-cell memory formation after mild COVID-19. Study information: Largely, the TCR clusters proved donor specific.

5'RACE with constant-segment primers built TCRalpha and TCRbeta cDNA libraries with UMIs. TCRdb reprocessed the 5' RACE reads via MiXCR and lists one record per CDR3 protein. Here the sample spans some 410,000 distinct CDR3 sequences, 23% being singletons. A remark on this clonotype: What it binds is not known.

Study observations and caveats: Contracting CD4+ clones were located mainly in CM and EM, and CD8+ clones in EMRA.

This CDR3 contains 14 residues. Germline CDR1 reads GTSNPN; CDR2 reads SVGIG (reference sequence). The V and J ends lost 1 base and 5 bases, in that order; junction bases with no gene match: 3. The chain has TRBV30 and TRBJ2-1; 9 nucleotides agree with TRBD2. This clonotype originated in an adult woman who had mild COVID-19 (a few samples of this study predate the infection). Cell type and time point are not known. The sequenced material came from PBMCs or a T cell subset sorted from them (not recorded which). The CDR3 nucleotides read TGTGCCTGGAGTGCAGCGGGAGGTCACAATGAGCAGTTCTTC. Encoded protein: CAWSAAGGHNEQFF.